The sequence of this T cell receptor beta chain was determined in a study of blood T cell repertoires in COVID-19. Study as a whole: Researchers got acute and convalescent COVID-19 samples from the United States, Italy and Spain. T cells, B-cell-depleted T cells, or PBMCs provided the cDNA or gDNA that served as material.

The V gene lost 3 bases and the J gene lost 4 bases, with 12 bases spanning the gap. From germline, CDR1 is SNHLY and CDR2 FYNNEI. CDR3 length equals 14 residues. How the authors handled the data: Cell counts per sample came from amplifying reference gene primers. Profiled with immunoSEQ multiplex PCR; TCRdb holds only in-frame clones, not every one. The V and J calls and clone size come from that table; D and trimming were worked out from the DNA. The table lists over 70,000 clones, around 87% of them singletons, with around 4.1% in the top ten. The sequencing input was peripheral blood. This clonotype originated in an elderly woman with active or convalescent COVID-19. The chain is built from TRBV2 and TRBJ1-1; D unresolved. The CDR3, as DNA: TGTGCCAGCAGTGATGGGGTGGCGGGCACTGAAGCTTTCTTT. This encodes CASSDGVAGTEAFF. Full variable domain (rest looked up from reference TRBV2 and TRBJ1-1): EPEVTQTPSHQVTQMGQEVILRCVPISNHLYFYWYRQILGQKVEFLVSFYNNEISEKSEIFDDQFSVERPDGSNFTLKIRSTKLEDSAMYFCASSDGVAGTEAFFGQGTRLTVV.